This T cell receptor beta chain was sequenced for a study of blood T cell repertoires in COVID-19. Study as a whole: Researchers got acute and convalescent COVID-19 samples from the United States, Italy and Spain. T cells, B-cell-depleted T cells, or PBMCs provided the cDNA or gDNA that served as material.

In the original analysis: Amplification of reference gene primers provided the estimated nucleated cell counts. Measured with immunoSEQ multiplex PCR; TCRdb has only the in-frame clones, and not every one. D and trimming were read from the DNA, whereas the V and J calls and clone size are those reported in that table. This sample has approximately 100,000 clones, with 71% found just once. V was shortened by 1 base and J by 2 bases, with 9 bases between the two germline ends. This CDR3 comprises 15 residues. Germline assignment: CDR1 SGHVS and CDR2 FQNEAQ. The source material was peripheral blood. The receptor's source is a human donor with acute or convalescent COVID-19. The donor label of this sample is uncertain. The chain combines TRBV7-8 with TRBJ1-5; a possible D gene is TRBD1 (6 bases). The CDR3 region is CASSLGGPGNQPQHF. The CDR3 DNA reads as TGTGCCAGCAGCTTAGGGGGGCCGGGCAATCAGCCCCAGCATTTT.